Following are 7 T cell receptor beta chains from one sample sequenced in a study of cytotoxic CD8 clonotypes in ibrutinib-treated CLL. Sequencing was performed with immunoSEQ multiplex PCR; in TCRdb, only in-frame clones are kept and a portion is missing. The table includes hundreds of thousands of clones, roughly 79% detected once. Here the sequenced sample was PBMCs, taken after 12 months of ibrutinib treatment. Receptor source: a human donor with chronic lymphocytic leukemia.

This clone was counted a few times. The CDR3 spells CASSLLGPGQGNREQYF. The CDR3 coding sequence is TGTGCCAGCAGCTTACTTGGCCCGGGACAGGGTAATCGGGAGCAGTACTTC. The V gene is TRBV7-6, the J gene TRBJ2-7; 9 bases match TRBD1. Trimming cost V 2 bases and J 7 bases; bases outside gene matches: 15. The CDR3 is 17 residues long. From germline, CDR1 is SGHVS and CDR2 FNYEAQ.

The chain carries TRBV7-9 and TRBJ1-6, with D unclear. The V gene's germline CDR1 is SEHNR and CDR2 FQNEAQ (reference sequence). This CDR3 is 16 amino acids long. V was shortened by 5 bases and J by 9 bases, with 20 bases between the two germline ends. The CDR3 coding sequence is TGTGCCAGCAGCCCCCGCCTGGACCCCGACGGTTCACCCCTCCACTTT. This encodes CASSPRLDPDGSPLHF.

V and J are TRBV25-1 and TRBJ2-3; 7 bases line up with TRBD2. J lost 2 bases, V lost 1 base, and 9 bases had no gene match. The CDR3 sequence is 17 residues long. The germline V gene encodes CDR1 MGHDK and CDR2 SYGVNS. Here the CDR3 reads CASSEFGGGRDTDTQYF. The CDR3 DNA is TGTGCCAGCAGTGAATTCGGTGGAGGGAGGGACACAGATACGCAGTATTTT.

This clone has just one count. This chain joins TRBV28 and TRBJ1-3; 7 bases fit TRBD1. The germline V gene encodes CDR1 MDHEN and CDR2 SYDVKM. J was trimmed by 2 bases and V by 4 bases; bases with no gene match: 11. CDR3 length: 17 residues. The CDR3 bases are TGTGCCAGCAGTTCGCCCCAGGGGGGGCGGACTGGAAACACCATATATTTT. Protein product: CASSSPQGGRTGNTIYF.

This clone was seen a single time. The CDR3 region has the DNA TGCAGCGTTGAGTTCAGGGGCACTGAAGCTTTCTTT. This sequence encodes CSVEFRGTEAFF. The V call is TRBV29-1, the J call TRBJ1-1, with D possibly TRBD1 on 6 matching bases. The CDR3 sequence is 12 residues long. Germline loops: CDR1 SQVTM, CDR2 ANQGSEA. Trimming shortened V by 3 bases and J by 4 bases, and 9 bases separated the two germline ends.

The chain couples TRBV7-9 to TRBJ1-2; D is ambiguous. The CDR3 sequence is 19 residues long. The germline V gene encodes CDR1 SEHNR and CDR2 FQNEAQ (reference sequence). Trimming cost V 5 bases and J 4 bases, with 29 bases left between them. CDR3 sequence: CASSHPRQDAVAEGYGYTF. The CDR3, as DNA: TGTGCCAGCAGCCACCCTCGGCAGGACGCGGTTGCAGAGGGCTATGGCTACACCTTC.

The J gene is TRBJ2-1, the V gene TRBV18, with unresolved D. Per germline, CDR1 KGHSH and CDR2 LQKENI. This CDR3 has 16 residues. The ends were cut back, 3 bases at V and 0 bases at J, with 12 bases in the middle. The CDR3 loop reads CASSPPVRISYNEQFF. The CDR3 DNA reads TGTGCCAGCTCACCCCCCGTGAGGATCTCCTACAATGAGCAGTTCTTC.